Detailed here is one TCR beta chain. The identical CDR3 is also encoded by other nucleotide sequences in the sample. Sequenced by immunoSEQ multiplex PCR; TCRdb stores in-frame clones only, minus some. The sample yields about 430,000 clones, around 91% seen once. The sample originates from a study of blood T cell repertoires in COVID-19. Study background: Whether acute or convalescent, the COVID-19 samples came from the United States, Italy and Spain.

Those who participated ranged in age from roughly 18 to 90 years and resided in 20 to 25 US areas. Cohort 3 donors counted as recovered after two negative PCRs, clearance, or resolved symptoms. Germline V gene lookup returns CDR1 SGHKS and CDR2 YYEKEE (reference sequence). The CDR3 runs 14 residues. V lost 0 bases, J lost 3 bases, and 0 bases stayed unmatched. This chain joins TRBV5-5 and TRBJ2-7, with 10 positions matching TRBD1. Sequenced input: PBMCs or T cells enriched from blood (not recorded which). The receptor was derived from a man under 40 who had recovered from COVID-19. CDR3: CASSLGDRGYEQYF. The CDR3 region has the DNA TGTGCCAGCAGCTTGGGGGACAGGGGCTACGAGCAGTACTTC.